These T cell receptor beta chains were read from a single sample in a study of blood T cell repertoires in COVID-19. Produced via immunoSEQ multiplex PCR; TCRdb's table is partial and in-frame only. Among roughly 19,000 clones listed, 88% were seen once. Source material: PBMCs or T cells enriched from blood (not recorded which). Receptor source: a woman aged 25-40 years who had recovered from COVID-19. CDR3s include the opening cysteine and the closing phenylalanine or tryptophan. Fields, in order: clone size, J gene, V gene, D gene, CDR3 DNA, CDR3 protein. D genes are given only for firm matches. Part of the rows lack a size; the others show once, few, many or a class for expanded clones.

-,TRBJ2-1,TRBV7-3,TRBD2,TGTGCCAGCAGCTCCGGGACTAGCAATGAGCAGTTCTTC,CASSSGTSNEQFF
-,TRBJ2-7,TRBV9,-,TGTGCCAGCAGCGTATCGACACAGGGTGCTTACGAGCAGTACTTC,CASSVSTQGAYEQYF
-,TRBJ1-1,TRBV10-3,-,TGTGCCATCAGCCTGCAGGGGACTGAAGCTTTCTTT,CAISLQGTEAFF
once,TRBJ2-3,TRBV10-3,TRBD2,TGTGCCATCAGTGAGCCACTAGCGGGGGGGGGTGATACGCAGTATTTT,CAISEPLAGGGDTQYF
-,TRBJ2-1,TRBV4-3,TRBD2,TGCGCCAGCAGCCAAGATGGGACTAGCGGGGGCCCCTCCTACAATGAGCAGTTCTTC,CASSQDGTSGGPSYNEQFF
once,TRBJ1-1,TRBV6-2/TRBV6-3,-,TGTGCCAGCAGTTCTTGGACCCTCCCGGGGGGTGAAGCTTTCTTT,CASSSWTLPGGEAFF
-,TRBJ2-7,TRBV27,-,TGTGCCAGCAGTCCAGCCCCGGGGTCGTCAAACTACGAGCAGTACTTC,CASSPAPGSSNYEQYF
-,TRBJ1-1,TRBV6-5,-,TGTGCCAGCAGTTTTTCAAGGGGGACTGAAGCTTTCTTT,CASSFSRGTEAFF
-,TRBJ1-3,TRBV6-2/TRBV6-3,-,TGTGCCAGCAGTTACGAGGTGGGAAACACCATATATTTT,CASSYEVGNTIYF
-,TRBJ1-5,TRBV7-8,-,TGTGCCAGCAGCTTAGGCTCATCCGGGGGACAGCCCCAGCATTTT,CASSLGSSGGQPQHF
-,TRBJ1-6,TRBV5-6,TRBD1,TGTGCCAGCAGCTCCCGGGACAGGTTTAATTCACCCCTCCACTTT,CASSSRDRFNSPLHF
-,TRBJ2-1,TRBV19,-,TGTGCCAGTAGTATAGACGGTTACAATGAGCAGTTCTTC,CASSIDGYNEQFF
-,TRBJ1-1,TRBV6-5,-,TGTGCCAGCAGTTACTCAGGGGGAACTGAAGCTTTCTTT,CASSYSGGTEAFF
-,TRBJ1-2,TRBV4-3,-,TGCGCCAGCAGCCAAGACCACACAGTTAACTATGGCTACACCTTC,CASSQDHTVNYGYTF
-,TRBJ1-3,TRBV28,-,TGTGCCAGCAGTCCAAGGGGGTCCCGTGGAAACACCATATATTTT,CASSPRGSRGNTIYF
-,TRBJ2-1,TRBV9,-,TGTGCCAGCAGCGTAGACGGGAACTCCTACAATGAGCAGTTCTTC,CASSVDGNSYNEQFF
-,TRBJ1-1,TRBV27,-,TGTGCCAGCAGTTTATCCACATACATGAACACTGAAGCTTTCTTT,CASSLSTYMNTEAFF
-,TRBJ2-1,TRBV29-1,-,TGCAGCGTTGAAGGGGCGCAGGGATCCTACAATGAGCAGTTCTTC,CSVEGAQGSYNEQFF
once,TRBJ1-3,TRBV6-1,-,TGTGCCAGCAGTGATGAGGGTGGAAACACCATATATTTT,CASSDEGGNTIYF
-,TRBJ2-5,TRBV5-4,TRBD1,TGTGCCAGCAGCAGGGGACAGGGGAATCAAGAGACCCAGTACTTC,CASSRGQGNQETQYF
-,TRBJ1-1,TRBV5-1,-,TGCGCCAGCAGCTTAATGGGACTTCCGAACACTGAAGCTTTCTTT,CASSLMGLPNTEAFF
-,TRBJ1-1,TRBV30,-,TGTGCCTGGTCACAGGGCACTGAAGCTTTCTTT,CAWSQGTEAFF
-,TRBJ1-6,TRBV2,-,TGTGCCAGCAGATCTTCCGTCTATAATTCACCCCTCCACTTT,CASRSSVYNSPLHF
-,TRBJ2-6,TRBV7-8,TRBD1,TGTGCCAGCAGCTTACGCCCAGGGGGCAGGTCTGGGGCCAACGTCCTGACTTTC,CASSLRPGGRSGANVLTF
-,TRBJ2-2,TRBV29-1,TRBD2,TGCAGCGCTTCGGGACTAGCGGGGGCGAACACCGGGGAGCTGTTTTTT,CSASGLAGANTGELFF
few,TRBJ1-2,TRBV27,-,TGTGCCAGCAGTTTCGGGGGGGCTAACTATGGCTACACCTTC,CASSFGGANYGYTF
few,TRBJ1-1,TRBV29-1,-,TGCAGCGTGGACAGCTACACTGAAGCTTTCTTT,CSVDSYTEAFF
-,TRBJ2-5,TRBV7-9,TRBD1,TGTGCCAGCAGCATAAGGACAGGGCTTGGGGAGACCCAGTACTTC,CASSIRTGLGETQYF
-,TRBJ2-7,TRBV5-4,-,TGTGCCAGCAGCTTAGGGGCCTACGAGCAGTACTTC,CASSLGAYEQYF
few,TRBJ2-2,TRBV15,-,TGTGCCACCAGTAGCTCTTGGACAGCGGCTAATACCGGGGAGCTGTTTTTT,CATSSSWTAANTGELFF
-,TRBJ1-2,TRBV6-6,-,TGTGCCAGCAGCCCCCACAGGGCGAATGGCTACACCTTC,CASSPHRANGYTF
-,TRBJ2-2,TRBV30,TRBD1,TGTGCCTGGATCCCCTCCGGACAGGGGTACACCGGGGAGCTGTTTTTT,CAWIPSGQGYTGELFF
-,TRBJ2-1,TRBV27,-,TGTGCCAGCAGTTTCGTCGGACAGTACAATGAGCAGTTCTTC,CASSFVGQYNEQFF
-,TRBJ2-1,TRBV6-2/TRBV6-3,TRBD2,TGTGCCAGCAGTTATAGGACTAGCGGGGGGGCCAATGAGCAGTTCTTC,CASSYRTSGGANEQFF
-,TRBJ2-4,TRBV6-6,TRBD1,TGTGCCAGCAGTCCAACAGGGGGCTTGGGGGACATTCAGTACTTC,CASSPTGGLGDIQYF
-,TRBJ2-7,TRBV5-4,-,TGTGCCAGCACCTCTAGCCCCCACGAGCAGTACTTC,CASTSSPHEQYF
-,TRBJ2-4,TRBV14,TRBD2,TGTGCCAGCAGCCAATTAGGCGGGGGGTTAGCCAAAAACATTCAGTACTTC,CASSQLGGGLAKNIQYF
once,TRBJ1-2,TRBV10-3,-,TGTGCCATCAGTGAGTCGGTTCAGGGGCCCTATGGCTACACCTTC,CAISESVQGPYGYTF
few,TRBJ1-2,TRBV27,TRBD1,TGTGCCAGCAGTTTATCGGGGCAGGGGGTGGGTGGCTACACCTTC,CASSLSGQGVGGYTF
once,TRBJ1-1,TRBV6-5,-,TGTGCCAGCAGTTACTCAGGGCGGGGGAACACTGAAGCTTTCTTT,CASSYSGRGNTEAFF